This T cell receptor (beta chain) was documented in a study of shared clonotypes between healthy human individuals. The assay was immunoSEQ multiplex PCR, and TCRdb's table has in-frame clones only and misses some. The sample carries about 2.3 million clones, around 92% recorded once. General study results and limits: Of the naive CD4 clonotypes, around 5% were shared across a handful of donors.

This CDR3 is built from 14 residues. The J segment lost 5 bases and the V segment lost 4 bases, leaving 7 bases of the junction unmatched. The germline V gene has CDR1 SGDLS and CDR2 YYNGEE. About this clone: The antigen remains unidentified.

This sequence joins TRBV9 and TRBJ2-7, with TRBD2 matching 9 bases. Sequenced: naive CD4+ T cells from PBMCs. Subset given: CD45RA+ positively selected. This receptor was taken from a man aged 18-30 years in good health. Some clones in this sample may be carry-over from other donors' samples. CDR3 in DNA: TGTGCCAGCAGCCCGGGACTAGCTCCCCACGAGCAGTACTTC. It codes for CASSPGLAPHEQYF.